This T cell receptor (beta chain) was identified in a study of human T cells and chemical hapten exposure. Study context: DPC at 2% was the sensitizing agent, placed on roughly 2 cm by roughly 2 cm of upper inner arm skin. Diphenylcyclopropenone, dosed weekly to the scalp, was given to patients throughout the approximately 25-week study.

As concerns this clonotype: Antigen: not known.

Regarding time point: patch test 2, 6 weeks after DPC sensitization. As to treatment: therapeutic diphenylcyclopropenone sensitization with weekly scalp DPC. In TCRdb, the RACE reads were re-called with MiXCR into one record per CDR3 protein. This repertoire shows approximately 89,000 distinct CDR3 sequences, approximately 7% found once; its top ten account for roughly 1.4%. The study's findings and limits: No change in TCRs above 1 in 1000 frequency was produced by DPC sensitization. Versus controls, expanded TCRs had significantly more large CDR3 similarity clusters.

The CDR3 loop spans 21 amino acids. Germline V CDR1 and CDR2: LNHNV, YYDKDF (reference sequence). Trimming removed 3 bases from V and 0 bases from J, with 27 bases in between. The sequence came from a woman aged 30 to 39 with alopecia areata. Some clones in this sample may be carry-over from other donors' samples. The V and J genes are TRBV15 and TRBJ1-5, with TRBD1 as a possible D gene (5 bases). Sequencing was performed on whole blood, taken in connection with sensitization to the hapten diphenylcyclopropenone (DPC). The CDR3 DNA follows: TGTGCCACCAGCAGCACTACCGGGGACCCCAAGGGCCTTTATAGCAATCAGCCCCAGCATTTT. Encoded protein: CATSSTTGDPKGLYSNQPQHF.